The 21 T cell receptor beta chains below all came from one sample that was sequenced in a study of Ad26.COV2.S vaccination and SARS-CoV-2 variants. The treatment was: around 19 received Ad26.COV2.S at low or high dose, single or two shots; roughly 5 received placebo; per-sample allocation not given. On day 63 after the first injection, vaccine and placebo recipients gave samples. Produced via immunoSEQ multiplex PCR; TCRdb's table is partial and in-frame only. The table records hundreds of thousands of clones, roughly 90% of them present only once. This material consisted of peripheral blood, taken in a trial of Ad26.COV2.S vaccine versus placebo. These receptors were taken from a person between 18 and 65 years old who received the Ad26.COV2.S COVID-19 vaccine or a placebo.

The rearrangement uses TRBV6-6 and TRBJ2-1; D is unclear. The CDR3 is made up of 15 amino acids. CDR1 and CDR2 (germline): MNHNY, SVGAGI (reference sequence). V gave up 4 bases and J gave up 0 bases, with 10 bases separating them. The CDR3 is CASSLSESSYNEQFF. CDR3 bases: TGTGCCAGCAGTTTGTCAGAGAGCTCCTACAATGAGCAGTTCTTC.

The chain joins TRBV9 to TRBJ2-2; D remains unclear. The V end was cut by 0 bases, the J end by 5 bases, with 11 bases between. CDR1 is SGDLS, CDR2 YYNGEE, per germline. The CDR3 runs to 15 residues. DNA for the CDR3: TGTGCCAGCAGCGTAGGATCACGATGGACCGGGGAGCTGTTTTTT. Its translation: CASSVGSRWTGELFF.

The genes are TRBV12-5 and TRBJ2-3, with 8 bases aligning to TRBD1. V lost 4 bases and J lost 8; bases outside the gene matches: 5. Per germline, CDR1 LGHNT and CDR2 FRNRAP. The CDR3 contains 13 residues. Written as DNA, the CDR3 is TGTGCTAGTGGTTACGGACAGGGCGGTACGCAGTATTTT. Its translation: CASGYGQGGTQYF.

In this sample, this clone turned up once. The chain joins TRBV6-5 to TRBJ2-3, with D tentatively TRBD1 (6 bases). The germline CDR1 and CDR2 sequences are MNHEY and SVGAGI. The CDR3 extends over 14 amino acids. Trimming took 6 bases from V and 2 from J, leaving 12 bases between them. The CDR3 region is CASRSGQFTDTQYF. Here the CDR3 DNA reads TGTGCCAGCAGATCAGGACAGTTCACAGATACGCAGTATTTT.

The chain joins TRBV28 to TRBJ2-7, with 7 bases fitting TRBD1. CDR3 length: 18 amino acids. Germline V gene sequence: CDR1 MDHEN, CDR2 SYDVKM. The V and J ends lost 3 bases and 5 bases, in that order; junction bases with no gene match: 19. The CDR3 DNA sequence: TGTGCCAGCAGTTTCTTAAACCTTCGGCACAGGGGTAAGCACGAGCAGTACTTC. It specifies CASSFLNLRHRGKHEQYF. The full variable domain, completed using reference TRBV28 and TRBJ2-7, is DVKVTQSSRYLVKRTGEKVFLECVQDMDHENMFWYRQDPGLGLRLIYFSYDVKMKEKGDIPEGYSVSREKKERFSLILESASTNQTSMYLCASSFLNLRHRGKHEQYFGPGTRLTVT.

V and J are TRBV4-1 and TRBJ2-7, with 10 bases fitting TRBD1. Germline CDR1 reads MGHRA; CDR2 reads YSYEKL. The CDR3 is 14 residues long. J lost 3 bases, V lost 4 bases, and 3 bases had no gene match. CDR3 nucleotides: TGCGCCAGCAGCCGGGACAGGGGAAACTACGAGCAGTACTTC. This translates into CASSRDRGNYEQYF.

This chain links TRBV6-5 with TRBJ1-3; 9 bases line up with TRBD1. V was pared by 6 bases and J by 2 bases, with 5 bases of the junction left unmatched. Germline CDR1 reads MNHEY; CDR2 reads SVGAGI. The length of the CDR3 is 15 residues. The CDR3 is CASRGQGITGNTIYF. The CDR3 nucleotides read TGTGCCAGCAGGGGACAGGGAATTACTGGAAACACCATATATTTT.

This chain uses TRBV29-1 with TRBJ1-2, with no clear D. V was cut by 3 bases and J by 0 bases, with 14 bases left in between. Germline CDR1 and CDR2: SQVTM and ANQGSEA. This CDR3 has 15 residues. The CDR3 DNA is TGCAGCGTTGAGTTTTGGGCCCGAACTAACTATGGCTACACCTTC. As protein: CSVEFWARTNYGYTF.

The chain links TRBV7-8 to TRBJ2-7; no definite D call. Deletions cut 5 bases from V and 7 bases from J, with 12 bases between. Germline V gene lookup returns CDR1 SGHVS and CDR2 FQNEAQ. CDR3 length: 12 residues. The CDR3 coding sequence is TGTGCCAGCAGCCTCCTTATTTATGAGCAGTACTTC. Its protein product is CASSLLIYEQYF. The whole variable domain, remainder taken from reference TRBV7-8 and TRBJ2-7, is GAGVSQSPRYKVAKRGQDVALRCDPISGHVSLFWYQQALGQGPEFLTYFQNEAQLDKSGLPSDRFFAERPEGSVSTLKIQRTQQEDSAVYLCASSLLIYEQYFGPGTRLTVT.

With respect to this clone: The same CDR3 is also encoded by other DNA sequences in this sample. The chain employs TRBV29-1 and TRBJ1-1, with TRBD1 as a possible D gene (5 bases). V was trimmed by 1 base and J by 0 bases, leaving 9 bases between them. Germline CDR1 is SQVTM and CDR2 is ANQGSEA. This CDR3 comprises 14 residues. The CDR3 spells CSVEGRGLNTEAFF. CDR3 nucleotide sequence: TGCAGCGTTGAAGGACGGGGGTTGAACACTGAAGCTTTCTTT.

The chain combines TRBV6-5 with TRBJ1-2; no clear D. V dropped 2 bases and J dropped 8 bases, with 12 bases sitting between them. The germline V gene has CDR1 MNHEY and CDR2 SVGAGI. The CDR3 covers 13 residues. DNA for the CDR3: TGTGCCAGCAGTTACGCTCTTGGCAGCGGCTACACCTTC. Its protein product is CASSYALGSGYTF.

J is TRBJ1-4 and V is TRBV27; D call uncertain. The ends were cut back, 0 bases at V and 3 bases at J, with 11 bases in the middle. Germline V gene lookup returns CDR1 MNHEY and CDR2 SMNVEV (reference sequence). CDR3 length: 16 residues. The CDR3 reads CASSLSPRQPNEKLFF. The CDR3 DNA follows: TGTGCCAGCAGTTTATCCCCCAGGCAGCCTAATGAAAAACTGTTTTTT.

This chain links TRBV7-3 with TRBJ1-1; D remains unclear. The V gene lost 0 bases and the J gene lost 3 bases, with 8 bases spanning the gap. Germline V lookup: CDR1 SGHTA, CDR2 FQGTGA. The CDR3 length is 14 residues. This CDR3 is CASSLTGKDTEAFF. In nucleotides, the CDR3 is TGTGCCAGCAGCTTAACAGGGAAGGACACTGAAGCTTTCTTT.

The chain carries TRBV6-5 and TRBJ1-2; D call uncertain. This CDR3 contains 11 residues. Trimming stripped 10 bases from V and 7 bases from J, with 13 bases between. Germline CDR1 MNHEY, CDR2 SVGAGI. The CDR3 loop is CATGGYGGYTF. CDR3 sequence (DNA): TGTGCCACCGGAGGATACGGTGGCTACACCTTC.

The gene calls are TRBV7-2 and TRBJ1-5, with a weak D call TRBD1 (5 bases). Per germline, CDR1 SGHTA and CDR2 FQGNSA. V dropped 4 bases and J dropped 0 bases, with 13 bases sitting between them. The CDR3 is 16 amino acids. Written as DNA, the CDR3 is TGTGCCAGCAGCTCAGACAGAACATATAGCAATCAGCCCCAGCATTTT. Translating gives CASSSDRTYSNQPQHF.

The genes are TRBV7-3 and TRBJ1-1; 8 nucleotides agree with TRBD1. V was pared by 7 bases and J by 9 bases, with 13 bases of the junction left unmatched. The CDR3 runs 14 residues. The germline CDR1 and CDR2 sequences are SGHTA and FQGTGA. The CDR3 nucleotides are TGTGCCAGCACCCTGACAGGGGCTGAGGGGCAAGCTTTCTTT. It yields the protein CASTLTGAEGQAFF.

This chain links TRBV28 with TRBJ2-1; D unresolved. Looked up from germline, CDR1 is MDHEN and CDR2 is SYDVKM. The V and J ends lost 2 bases and 10 bases respectively, with 15 bases between them. This CDR3 region has 14 residues. The CDR3 loop reads CASSLGLDLGEQFF. The CDR3 DNA sequence: TGTGCCAGCAGTTTAGGCCTAGATTTAGGAGAGCAGTTCTTC. The variable domain in full, completed from reference TRBV28 and TRBJ2-1, reads DVKVTQSSRYLVKRTGEKVFLECVQDMDHENMFWYRQDPGLGLRLIYFSYDVKMKEKGDIPEGYSVSREKKERFSLILESASTNQTSMYLCASSLGLDLGEQFFGPGTRLTVL.

The chain employs TRBV19 and TRBJ2-7; 8 bases align to TRBD2. V lost 4 bases to trimming and J lost 4 bases; unmatched junction nucleotides: 9. Germline V lookup: CDR1 LNHDA, CDR2 SQIVND (reference sequence). The CDR3 length is 15 residues. The CDR3 here is CASSKGELAVYEQYF. The CDR3 DNA sequence: TGTGCCAGTAGTAAAGGGGAACTAGCGGTATACGAGCAGTACTTC.

The CDR3 is CASSLTDSLYQPQHF. In DNA, the CDR3 is TGTGCCAGCTCACTAACCGACAGCCTGTATCAGCCCCAGCATTTT. J is TRBJ1-5 and V is TRBV18; D might be TRBD1 (5 bases). Per germline, CDR1 KGHSH and CDR2 LQKENI. V lost 4 bases to trimming and J lost 5 bases, with 15 bases between them. The CDR3 totals 15 residues.

For this clone: Other DNA variants within this sample encode the same CDR3. V is TRBV19 and J is TRBJ2-1; D ambiguous. The CDR3 sequence is 11 residues long. The V end was cut by 3 bases, the J end by 6 bases, with 3 bases between. Per the germline V gene, CDR1 is LNHDA and CDR2 is SQIVND (reference sequence). The CDR3 nucleotides are TGTGCCAGTAGTATCGGCAATGAGCAGTTCTTC. Protein product: CASSIGNEQFF.

In DNA, the CDR3 is TGTGCCAGCAGTGAATGGACAGTTAGAGTCACAGATACGCAGTATTTT. It is translated as CASSEWTVRVTDTQYF. The rearrangement links TRBV6-1 to TRBJ2-3; possibly TRBD1 for D (6 bases). The V gene's germline CDR1 is MNHNS and CDR2 SASEGT. This CDR3 region has 16 residues. Trimming shortened V by 2 bases and J by 2 bases, and 14 bases separated the two germline ends.